A single sample gave rise to the 6 T cell receptor beta chains below, sequenced in a study of blood T cells in healthy people across ages. Next came a second PCR, run for about 7 to 11 cycles, which used a sample-barcoded 5' primer along with a J-beta primer mix. TCRdb analysed the 5' RACE reads with MiXCR anew, one entry per CDR3 protein. The sample lists about 970,000 distinct CDR3 sequences; roughly half were seen once. What was sequenced was blood. The receptors derive from a woman aged 55-75 years in good health.

Points on this clonotype: An end of the junction differs from the germline gene, which may be a read error. V and J are TRBV5-1 and TRBJ1-1; D gene ambiguous. Germline loops: CDR1 SGHRS, CDR2 YFSETQ. The CDR3 totals 13 residues. CDR3 protein: CVSKVQSYTEAFF. CDR3 bases: TGCGTCAGCAAGGTACAGAGCTACACTGAAGCTTTCTTT.

The V call is TRBV4-2, the J call TRBJ1-1, with D possibly matching TRBD1 (5 bases). The CDR3 is made up of 18 amino acids. Deletions cut 0 bases from V and 1 base from J, with 18 bases between. The germline V gene encodes CDR1 LGHNA and CDR2 YNFKEQ. CDR3: CASSQDIVGLVANTEAFF. In DNA, the CDR3 is TGTGCCAGCAGCCAAGATATTGTGGGACTCGTCGCGAACACTGAAGCTTTCTTT.

The chain is built from TRBV20-1 and TRBJ2-1; 12 bases agree with TRBD2. There are 15 residues in the CDR3. The V gene's germline CDR1 is DFQATT and CDR2 SNEGSKA (reference sequence). V lost 5 bases to trimming and J lost 5 bases; unmatched junction nucleotides: 7. DNA of the CDR3: TGCAGTGCTCCGACTAGCGGGAGAAGAAACAATGAGCAGTTCTTC. Translation: CSAPTSGRRNNEQFF.

The chain links TRBV4-1 to TRBJ2-7, with 9 positions matching TRBD2. Germline-derived CDR1 and CDR2 are MGHRA and YSYEKL. Trimming took 0 bases from V and 7 from J; bases not matched to a gene: 13. CDR3 size: 17 residues. As DNA, the CDR3 is TGCGCCAGCAGCCAAGAGTTTAGCGGGAGACCCTACAATGAGCAGTACTTC. The encoded protein is CASSQEFSGRPYNEQYF.

In its sample, this clonotype was seen a few times. The chain recombines TRBV12-3 or TRBV12-4 with TRBJ1-2; TRBD1 might be the D (6 bases). The V and J ends lost 5 bases and 2 bases respectively, with 12 bases between them. CDR3 size: 14 residues. CDR3 residues: CASSADRNNYGYTF. In nucleotides, the CDR3 is TGTGCCAGCAGTGCGGACAGAAACAACTATGGCTACACCTTC.

This clonotype was seen only a few times. This chain links TRBV2 with TRBJ2-1, with TRBD1 matching 8 bases. V shed 6 bases, J shed 9 bases, and the junction held 4 bases outside the gene matches. Germline-derived CDR1 and CDR2 are SNHLY and FYNNEI. The CDR3 consists of 12 residues. CDR3 in amino acids: CASSGTGFEQFF. The CDR3 DNA sequence: TGTGCCAGCAGCGGGACAGGTTTTGAGCAGTTCTTC. The full variable domain, with the rest looked up from reference TRBV2 and TRBJ2-1, is EPEVTQTPSHQVTQMGQEVILRCVPISNHLYFYWYRQILGQKVEFLVSFYNNEISEKSEIFDDQFSVERPDGSNFTLKIRSTKLEDSAMYFCASSGTGFEQFFGPGTRLTVL.